The entry that follows covers one TCR beta chain sequence. Antigen unknown. The source of the sample is a study of cytomegalovirus exposure and HLA in healthy donors. Turning to the study itself: Both the roughly 120 validation repertoires and the roughly 700 first-cohort repertoires used the same platform, as reported by a later analysis.

Trimming cost V 0 bases and J 7 bases, with 10 bases left between them. CDR3 length: 14 residues. Germline CDR1 is MNHEY and CDR2 is SVGAGI. Overall study results and limits: TCR sequences were mostly rare, though some public TCRs occurred in many donors.

Libraries were prepared by immunoSEQ multiplex PCR; TCRdb keeps only in-frame clonotypes and omits some of them. Of around 94,000 clones listed, less than 95% are singletons. The rearrangement links TRBV6-5 to TRBJ2-1, with a tentative D call TRBD1 (6 bases). The sample was PBMCs. This receptor was taken from a woman under 30 in good health and CMV-seronegative. The CDR3 is CASSYSLQGNEQFF. CDR3 DNA: TGTGCCAGCAGTTACTCTCTCCAGGGGAATGAGCAGTTCTTC.